These 28 T cell receptor beta chains share one sample of origin, sequenced in a study of molecular identifiers for immune sequencing clone quantification. MiXCR, run by TCRdb on the PCR reads, gives a single entry per CDR3 protein. The data hold about 640,000 distinct CDR3 sequences, with around 20% observed a single time. Sequencing was carried out using naive CD8+ T cells from blood, with Jurkat cell RNA spiked in. Subset specified: FACS-sorted CD8+CD4-CCR7+CD45RA+ naive T cells. These receptor sequences come from a human donor in good health. Some libraries in this study had Jurkat cell RNA spiked in.

Concerning this clonotype itself: This sequence may be a read error, since a much larger clone differs from it by one base. The chain uses TRBV7-9 and TRBJ1-5, with TRBD1 matching 7 bases. The CDR3 extends over 15 amino acids. Germline CDR1 reads SEHNR; CDR2 reads FQNEAQ (reference sequence). The CDR3 DNA reads TGTGCCAGCGGCTTATCCGACAGGGGCAATCAGCCCCAGCATTTT. This gives the protein CASGLSDRGNQPQHF.

Notes on this clonotype: Since no conserved phenylalanine or tryptophan closes the CDR3, a read error is the likely cause. The chain combines TRBV2 with TRBJ2-2; 10 bases are shared with TRBD1. The CDR3 is made up of 17 amino acids. CDR1 and CDR2 (germline): SNHLY, FYNNEI. The trim removed 6 bases at V and 3 bases at J, leaving 10 bases unmatched. CDR3 amino acids: CASRKTPGQGYTGELFS. Here the CDR3 DNA reads TGTGCCAGCAGAAAGACACCGGGACAGGGGTACACCGGGGAGCTGTTTTCT.

This clonotype was seen many times. V gene TRBV14 combines with J gene TRBJ1-2; D not resolved. The V end lost 4 bases, the J end lost 2 bases, and 14 bases lay between the germline ends. There are 15 residues in the CDR3. CDR1 is SGHDN and CDR2 is FVKESK in the germline V gene. CDR3 DNA: TGTGCCAGCAGCCCGGGCCCCCACCCCAACTATGGCTACACCTTC. Residues: CASSPGPHPNYGYTF.

The chain recombines TRBV19 with TRBJ1-2, with TRBD1 as a possible D gene (5 bases). CDR3 length equals 17 residues. Germline CDR1 and CDR2: LNHDA and SQIVND (reference sequence). Between the trimmed V and J ends, which lost 8 bases and 0 bases, there was a span of 22 bases. The CDR3 DNA sequence: TGTGCCAGTTCTCTCCCCCACTGGGCAGGGTCTAACTATGGCTACACCTTC. Its protein product is CASSLPHWAGSNYGYTF.

V usage is TRBV13 and J usage is TRBJ2-1; 9 positions match TRBD2. The germline V gene encodes CDR1 PRHDT and CDR2 FYEKMQ (reference sequence). J was trimmed by 4 bases and V by 5 bases; bases with no gene match: 9. This CDR3 has 16 residues. The CDR3 DNA reads TGTGCCAGCAGCCGAAGGAGCGGGGGGAGTTACAATGAGCAGTTCTTC. This encodes CASSRRSGGSYNEQFF. The full variable domain, completed using reference TRBV13 and TRBJ2-1, is AAGVIQSPRHLIKEKRETATLKCYPIPRHDTVYWYQQGPGQDPQFLISFYEKMQSDKGSIPDRFSAQQFSDYHSELNMSSLELGDSALYFCASSRRSGGSYNEQFFGPGTRLTVL.

This clonotype was seen repeatedly, ten times or more. The chain is built from TRBV19 and TRBJ2-7; D ambiguous. Germline V lookup: CDR1 LNHDA, CDR2 SQIVND (reference sequence). The germline V and J ends were trimmed by 2 bases and 5 bases, with 13 bases remaining between them. This CDR3 has 14 residues. In DNA, the CDR3 is TGTGCCAGTAGTATAAACAGCCTGCCCCACGAGCAGTACTTC. As protein: CASSINSLPHEQYF.

This clonotype was seen many times. The chain joins TRBV2 to TRBJ1-1; no firm D call. Germline values: CDR1 SNHLY, CDR2 FYNNEI. V lost 3 bases to trimming and J lost 5 bases, with 10 bases between them. CDR3 length equals 13 residues. The CDR3 bases are TGTGCCAGCAGTGAGGACGGGGATACTGAAGCTTTCTTT. This gives the protein CASSEDGDTEAFF. Supplemented by reference TRBV2 and TRBJ1-1, the full variable domain reads EPEVTQTPSHQVTQMGQEVILRCVPISNHLYFYWYRQILGQKVEFLVSFYNNEISEKSEIFDDQFSVERPDGSNFTLKIRSTKLEDSAMYFCASSEDGDTEAFFGQGTRLTVV.

The chain joins TRBV5-1 to TRBJ2-2, with D maybe TRBD1 (5 bases). The CDR3 sequence is 14 residues long. CDR1 and CDR2 (germline): SGHRS, YFSETQ. Between the trimmed V and J ends, which lost 2 bases and 4 bases, there was a span of 9 bases. The CDR3 nucleotides are TGCGCCAGCAGCTTTAGACAGATCACCGGGGAGCTGTTTTTT. It encodes CASSFRQITGELFF.

This clonotype was found many times. The rearrangement uses TRBV6-1 and TRBJ2-7; TRBD1 matches at 8 bases. The CDR3 consists of 17 residues. The trim removed 4 bases at V and 2 bases at J, leaving 13 bases unmatched. Per germline, CDR1 MNHNS and CDR2 SASEGT. CDR3 coding DNA: TGTGCCAGCAGTGTCCGGGACAGGCATCTAGGAACCTACGAGCAGTACTTC. Protein sequence: CASSVRDRHLGTYEQYF.

In the case of this clonotype: The CDR3 end shows no conserved phenylalanine or tryptophan, and so a read error is likely. This chain uses TRBV19 with TRBJ2-1; perhaps TRBD1 as D (6 bases). In germline, CDR1 is LNHDA, CDR2 SQIVND (reference sequence). The CDR3 length is 14 residues. The ends were cut back, 3 bases at V and 5 bases at J, with 11 bases in the middle. This chain's CDR3 is CASSMLRGNNEQFL. In nucleotides, the CDR3 is TGTGCCAGTAGTATGTTAAGGGGGAACAATGAGCAGTTCCTC.

Ten or more counts support this clonotype. This chain connects TRBV6-2 or TRBV6-3 to TRBJ2-7; 11 bases fit TRBD1. Germline V gene sequence: CDR1 MNHEY, CDR2 SVGEGT. The V segment lost 10 bases and the J segment 5 bases; nucleotides outside the gene matches: 4. This CDR3 contains 12 residues. Here the CDR3 DNA reads TGTGCCACCCGGGACAGGGGGGACGAGCAGTACTTC. It encodes CATRDRGDEQYF.

This clonotype showed up many times. The J gene is TRBJ2-2, the V gene TRBV9, with TRBD2 matching over 12 bases. With 0 bases clipped from V and 6 bases from J, the junction kept 6 bases outside the gene matches. The CDR3 is 17 residues long. Germline CDR1 is SGDLS and CDR2 is YYNGEE. The CDR3, as DNA: TGTGCCAGCAGCGTAGCTACGACTAGCGGGAGTGCCGGGGAGCTGTTTTTT. This sequence encodes CASSVATTSGSAGELFF.

This clonotype was counted ten times or more. V is TRBV13 and J is TRBJ2-3; D is perhaps TRBD2 (5 bases). Germline CDR1 PRHDT, CDR2 FYEKMQ (reference sequence). V dropped 4 bases and J dropped 2 bases, with 19 bases sitting between them. There are 17 residues in the CDR3. The chain's CDR3 is CASSSHREGELTDTQYF. The DNA of the CDR3 is TGTGCCAGCAGCTCTCATCGGGAAGGCGAACTCACAGATACGCAGTATTTT.

Of note for this clonotype: Since a much larger clone is just one base distant, this may be a read error. The chain carries TRBV7-3 and TRBJ2-5, with TRBD2 identical over 8 bases. The germline gives CDR1 SGHTA, CDR2 FQGTGA. The CDR3 has 13 residues. DNA of the CDR3: TGTGCCGGCAGCCTCAGCGGGAGAGAGACCCAGTACTTC. This sequence encodes CAGSLSGRETQYF. The full variable domain, completed using reference TRBV7-3 and TRBJ2-5, is GAGVSQTPSNKVTEKGKYVELRCDPISGHTALYWYRQSLGQGPEFLIYFQGTGAADDSGLPNDRFFAVRPEGSVSTLKIQRTERGDSAVYLCAGSLSGRETQYFGPGTRLLVL.

The chain links TRBV14 to TRBJ1-2; tentative D call: TRBD1 (5 bases). The V gene lost 0 bases and the J gene lost 8 bases, with 19 bases spanning the gap. CDR3 length: 16 residues. Looked up from germline, CDR1 is SGHDN and CDR2 is FVKESK. In DNA, the CDR3 is TGTGCCAGCAGCCAAGACTCCGGGGCAGGCCCTAGGGGCTACACCTTC. The encoded protein is CASSQDSGAGPRGYTF.

This clonotype was seen repeatedly, ten times or more. This chain joins TRBV4-3 and TRBJ2-7; D might be TRBD1 or TRBD2, each matching 5 bases. This CDR3 has 15 amino acids. The germline V gene has CDR1 LGHNA and CDR2 YSLEER. V was trimmed by 1 base and J by 7 bases, leaving 17 bases between them. CDR3 amino acids: CASSQGRGTLGEQYF. In DNA, the CDR3 is TGCGCCAGCAGCCAAGGTCGGGGCACCCTCGGGGAGCAGTACTTC.

This clonotype has just a few counts. The rearrangement joins TRBV4-3 to TRBJ2-1; D call uncertain. The CDR3 extends over 18 amino acids. From germline, CDR1 is LGHNA and CDR2 YSLEER. V was shortened by 0 bases and J by 3 bases, with 18 bases between the two germline ends. The CDR3 loop reads CASSQEAPSFWGYNEQFF. As DNA, the CDR3 is TGCGCCAGCAGCCAAGAAGCCCCGTCCTTCTGGGGCTACAATGAGCAGTTCTTC.

V and J are TRBV4-3 and TRBJ1-6; TRBD1 is a possible D gene (6 bases). V lost 0 bases to trimming and J lost 5 bases, with 14 bases between them. The CDR3 length is 17 residues. Germline V lookup: CDR1 LGHNA, CDR2 YSLEER. In DNA, the CDR3 is TGCGCCAGCAGCCAAGACCTACAGGGAAGAAATAATTCACCCCTCCACTTT. Protein sequence: CASSQDLQGRNNSPLHF.

This chain connects TRBV5-6 to TRBJ2-1; 8 nucleotides line up with TRBD2. The CDR3 is 16 residues long. Germline V gene data show CDR1 as SGHDT and CDR2 as YYEEEE. After removal of 4 bases from V and 0 bases from J, the junction contained 6 bases not matched to a gene. The CDR3 DNA reads as TGTGCCAGCAGCCAGCGGGAGCGATTCTCCTACAATGAGCAGTTCTTC. Protein: CASSQRERFSYNEQFF.

This clonotype was found many times. The chain employs TRBV7-2 and TRBJ2-7; unclear D gene. The ends were cut back, 5 bases at V and 3 bases at J, with 11 bases in the middle. Germline CDR1 is SGHTA and CDR2 is FQGNSA. The CDR3 totals 13 residues. The CDR3 is CASSPPSHYEQYF. In DNA, the CDR3 is TGTGCCAGCAGCCCACCATCCCACTACGAGCAGTACTTC. Full variable domain (rest looked up from reference TRBV7-2 and TRBJ2-7): GAGVSQSPSNKVTEKGKDVELRCDPISGHTALYWYRQSLGQGLEFLIYFQGNSAPDKSGLPSDRFSAERTGGSVSTLTIQRTQQEDSAVYLCASSPPSHYEQYFGPGTRLTVT.

This clonotype was picked up many times. The gene calls are TRBV7-2 and TRBJ2-5, with a weak D call TRBD2 (5 bases). The germline V and J ends were trimmed by 1 base and 5 bases, with 14 bases remaining between them. In germline, CDR1 is SGHTA, CDR2 FQGNSA. The CDR3 is 15 residues long. In DNA, the CDR3 is TGTGCCAGCAGCTTAGAGTACATTTCGGGGGAGACCCAGTACTTC. Protein sequence: CASSLEYISGETQYF.

Concerning this clonotype: The final CDR3 position lacks the conserved phenylalanine or tryptophan, pointing to a likely read error. The CDR3 DNA sequence: TGTGCCAGCAGCCAAGACTCTTGGGCGATTTGGGGCTACACCTCC. The encoded protein is CASSQDSWAIWGYTS. The gene calls are TRBV3-1 and TRBJ1-2; no firm D call. V lost 0 bases, J lost 8 bases, and 16 bases lay in between. Germline CDR1 LGHDT, CDR2 YNNKEL (reference sequence). The CDR3 covers 15 residues.

Comment on this clonotype: This may come from a read error, since a much larger clone is one base off. Because it lacks the conserved phenylalanine or tryptophan at the end, this CDR3 is likely a read error. CDR3 residues: CSAWDTGQGITGELFS. CDR3 bases: TGCAGTGCTTGGGACACGGGACAGGGGATTACCGGGGAGCTGTTTTCT. The chain recombines TRBV20-1 with TRBJ2-2; 10 bases match TRBD1. The CDR3 consists of 16 residues. Germline CDR1 reads DFQATT; CDR2 reads SNEGSKA (reference sequence). The junction had 11 bases not matched to a gene; V was cut back by 5 bases and J by 5 bases.

There are many counts of this clonotype. This chain links TRBV7-9 with TRBJ2-6; D is unclear. CDR1 SEHNR and CDR2 FQNEAQ come from the germline V gene (reference sequence). Trimming removed 6 bases from V and 0 bases from J, with 12 bases in between. This CDR3 comprises 16 residues. CDR3 bases: TGTGCCAGCAGTTCCCCGCGCGGCTCTGGGGCCAACGTCCTGACTTTC. This sequence encodes CASSSPRGSGANVLTF.

This clonotype was seen at least ten times. This sequence joins TRBV7-9 and TRBJ1-1; a weak D match, TRBD1 (5 bases). Trimming removed 4 bases from V and 5 bases from J, with 14 bases in between. This CDR3 comprises 14 residues. Germline V gene lookup returns CDR1 SEHNR and CDR2 FQNEAQ (reference sequence). The CDR3 DNA follows: TGTGCCAGCAGCTCATTTGGGGGTGGGACTGAAGCTTTCTTT. It translates to CASSSFGGGTEAFF.

On this clonotype itself: One end of the junction is discordant with germline, which a read error may explain. The V call is TRBV9, the J call TRBJ1-1, with D tentatively TRBD1 (5 bases). CDR3 length: 15 residues. Germline assignment: CDR1 SGDLS and CDR2 YYNGEE. In DNA, the CDR3 is TGTGCCAGCAGCCCCCAGGAGATGGGGCAGGTTGAAACTTTCTTT. Translated: CASSPQEMGQVETFF.

The CDR3 loop reads CASSENQWVEQYF. The DNA of the CDR3 is TGTGCCAGCAGTGAGAACCAGTGGGTCGAGCAGTACTTC. The chain has TRBV2 and TRBJ2-7, with D hard to call. V was cut by 3 bases and J by 6 bases, with 12 bases left in between. The germline V gene has CDR1 SNHLY and CDR2 FYNNEI. The length of the CDR3 is 13 residues.

For this clonotype: Possible read error: a much larger clone is one base away. V and J are TRBV5-3 and TRBJ2-7, with D maybe TRBD2 (7 bases). TRBV5-3 is reported as an ORF; its role is uncertain. The CDR3 runs to 17 residues. DNA for the CDR3: TGTGCCAGCAGCGCGGGGGACACTCGGATTAGCTCCTACGAGCGGTACTTC. This encodes CASSAGDTRISSYERYF.